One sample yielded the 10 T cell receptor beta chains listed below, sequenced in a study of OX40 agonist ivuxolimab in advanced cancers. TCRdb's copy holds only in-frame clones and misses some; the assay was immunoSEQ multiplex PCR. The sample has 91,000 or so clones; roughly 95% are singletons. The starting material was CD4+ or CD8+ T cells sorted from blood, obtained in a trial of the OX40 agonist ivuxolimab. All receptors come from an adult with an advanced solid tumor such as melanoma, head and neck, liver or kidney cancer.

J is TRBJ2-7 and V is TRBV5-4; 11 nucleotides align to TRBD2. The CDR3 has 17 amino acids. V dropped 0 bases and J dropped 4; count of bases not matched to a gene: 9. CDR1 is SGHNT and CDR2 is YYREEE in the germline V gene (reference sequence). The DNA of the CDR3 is TGTGCCAGCAGCTTGGCGGGCCTAGCGGGAGGACAATACGAGCAGTACTTC. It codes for CASSLAGLAGGQYEQYF. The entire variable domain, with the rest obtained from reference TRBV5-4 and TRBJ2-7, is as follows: ETGVTQSPTHLIKTRGQQVTLRCSSQSGHNTVSWYQQALGQGPQFIFQYYREEENGRGNFPPRFSGLQFPNYSSELNVNALELDDSALYLCASSLAGLAGGQYEQYFGPGTRLTVT.

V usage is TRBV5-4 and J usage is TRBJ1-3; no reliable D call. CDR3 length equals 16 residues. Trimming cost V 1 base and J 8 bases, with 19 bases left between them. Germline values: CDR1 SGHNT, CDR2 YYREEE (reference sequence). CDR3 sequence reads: CASSLYEGKSGDTIYF. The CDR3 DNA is TGTGCCAGCAGCTTGTATGAAGGAAAAAGCGGGGACACCATATATTTT.

The CDR3 DNA follows: TGTGCCAGCAGCCGTTGGACAGGAACCTATGGCTACACCTTC. Its protein product is CASSRWTGTYGYTF. The chain has TRBV6-1 and TRBJ1-2, with 7 bases that match TRBD1. The CDR3 covers 14 residues. Germline CDR1 and CDR2: MNHNS and SASEGT. J gave up 4 bases and V 6 bases, and 8 bases lay outside the gene matches.

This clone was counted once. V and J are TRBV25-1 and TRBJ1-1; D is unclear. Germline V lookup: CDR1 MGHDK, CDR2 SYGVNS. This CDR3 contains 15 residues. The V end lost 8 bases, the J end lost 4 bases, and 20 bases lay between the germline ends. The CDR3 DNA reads TGTGCCAGCGCCCGGGGTCGAACCCCCGCCACTGAAGCTTTCTTT. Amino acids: CASARGRTPATEAFF.

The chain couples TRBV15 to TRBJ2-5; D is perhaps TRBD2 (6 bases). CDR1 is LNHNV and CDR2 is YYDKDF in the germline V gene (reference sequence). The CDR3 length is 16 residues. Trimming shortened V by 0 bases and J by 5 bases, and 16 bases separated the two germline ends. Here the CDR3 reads CATSRDRGSFGETQYF. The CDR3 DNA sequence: TGTGCCACCAGCAGAGATCGGGGGTCCTTTGGGGAGACCCAGTACTTC.

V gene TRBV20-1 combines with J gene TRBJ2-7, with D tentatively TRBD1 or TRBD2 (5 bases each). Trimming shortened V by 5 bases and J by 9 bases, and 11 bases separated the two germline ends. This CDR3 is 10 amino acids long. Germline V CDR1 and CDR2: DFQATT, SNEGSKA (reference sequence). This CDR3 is CSAPRDRQYF. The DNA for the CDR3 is TGCAGTGCTCCCCGGGACCGGCAGTACTTC.

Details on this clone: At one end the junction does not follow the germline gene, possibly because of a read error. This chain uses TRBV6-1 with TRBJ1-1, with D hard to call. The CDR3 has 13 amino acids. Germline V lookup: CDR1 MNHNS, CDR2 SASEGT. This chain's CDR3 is CASSPRTPGAPDF. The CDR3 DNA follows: TGTGCCAGCAGTCCACGTACCCCAGGTGCCCCCGACTTT.

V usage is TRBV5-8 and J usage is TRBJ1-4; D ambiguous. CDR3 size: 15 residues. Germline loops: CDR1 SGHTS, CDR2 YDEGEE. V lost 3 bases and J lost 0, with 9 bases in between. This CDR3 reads CASSSRPSTNEKLFF. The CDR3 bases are TGTGCCAGCAGCTCCCGTCCTTCAACTAATGAAAAACTGTTTTTT.

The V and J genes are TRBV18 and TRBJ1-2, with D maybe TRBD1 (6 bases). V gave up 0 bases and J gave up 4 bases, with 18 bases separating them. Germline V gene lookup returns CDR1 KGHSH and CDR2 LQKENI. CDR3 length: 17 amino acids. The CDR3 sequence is CASSPPRGGNGAYGYTF. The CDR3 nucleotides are TGTGCCAGCTCACCACCCCGGGGGGGCAACGGCGCCTATGGCTACACCTTC. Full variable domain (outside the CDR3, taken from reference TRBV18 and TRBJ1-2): NAGVMQNPRHLVRRRGQEARLRCSPMKGHSHVYWYRQLPEEGLKFMVYLQKENIIDESGMPKERFSAEFPKEGPSILRIQQVVRGDSAAYFCASSPPRGGNGAYGYTFGSGTRLTVV.

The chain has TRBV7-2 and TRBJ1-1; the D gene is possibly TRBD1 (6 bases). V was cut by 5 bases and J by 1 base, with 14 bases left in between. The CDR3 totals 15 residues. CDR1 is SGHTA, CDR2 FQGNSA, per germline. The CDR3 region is CASSPMGGQNTEAFF. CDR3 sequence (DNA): TGTGCCAGCAGCCCCATGGGGGGACAGAACACTGAAGCTTTCTTT.